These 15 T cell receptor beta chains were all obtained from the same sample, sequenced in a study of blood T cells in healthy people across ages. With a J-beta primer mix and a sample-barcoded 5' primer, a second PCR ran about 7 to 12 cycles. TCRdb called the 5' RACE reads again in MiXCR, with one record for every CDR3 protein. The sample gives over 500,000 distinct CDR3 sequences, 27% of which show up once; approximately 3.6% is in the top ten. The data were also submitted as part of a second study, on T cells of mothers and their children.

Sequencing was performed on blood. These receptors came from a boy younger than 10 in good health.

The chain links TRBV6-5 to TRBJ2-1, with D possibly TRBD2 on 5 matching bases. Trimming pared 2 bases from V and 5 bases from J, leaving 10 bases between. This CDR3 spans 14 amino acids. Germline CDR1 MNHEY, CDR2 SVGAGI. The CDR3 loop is CASSYGSTNNEQFF. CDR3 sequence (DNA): TGTGCCAGCAGTTACGGGAGTACCAACAATGAGCAGTTCTTC.

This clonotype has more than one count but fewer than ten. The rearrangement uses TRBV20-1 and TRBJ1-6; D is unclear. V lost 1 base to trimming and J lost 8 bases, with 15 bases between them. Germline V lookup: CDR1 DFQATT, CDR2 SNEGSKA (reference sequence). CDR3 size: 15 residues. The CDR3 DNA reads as TGCAGTGCTAGAGGAGAGTCACGAGGTTATTCACCCCTCCACTTT. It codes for CSARGESRGYSPLHF.

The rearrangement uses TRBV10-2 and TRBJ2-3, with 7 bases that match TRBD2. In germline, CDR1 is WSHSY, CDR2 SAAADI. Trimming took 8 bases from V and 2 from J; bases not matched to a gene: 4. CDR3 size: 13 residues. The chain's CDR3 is CASLSGSTDTQYF. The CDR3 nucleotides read TGCGCCAGCCTTAGCGGGTCCACAGATACGCAGTATTTT.

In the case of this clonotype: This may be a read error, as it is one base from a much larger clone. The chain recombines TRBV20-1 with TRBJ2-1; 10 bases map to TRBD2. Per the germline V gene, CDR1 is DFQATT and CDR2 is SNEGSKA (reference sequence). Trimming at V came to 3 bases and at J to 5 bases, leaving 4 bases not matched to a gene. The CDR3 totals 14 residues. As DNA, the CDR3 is TGCAGTGCTAGGGGACTAGCGCAGCACAATGAGCAGTTCTTC. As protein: CSARGLAQHNEQFF.

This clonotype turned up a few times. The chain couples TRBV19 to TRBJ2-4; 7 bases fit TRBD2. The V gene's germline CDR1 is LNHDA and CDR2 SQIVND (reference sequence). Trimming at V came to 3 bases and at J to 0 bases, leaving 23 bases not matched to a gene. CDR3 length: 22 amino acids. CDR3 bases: TGTGCCAGTAGTATGTTTAACCCTGGGACTATTCAAACGGTACTAGCCAAAAACATTCAGTACTTC. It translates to CASSMFNPGTIQTVLAKNIQYF.

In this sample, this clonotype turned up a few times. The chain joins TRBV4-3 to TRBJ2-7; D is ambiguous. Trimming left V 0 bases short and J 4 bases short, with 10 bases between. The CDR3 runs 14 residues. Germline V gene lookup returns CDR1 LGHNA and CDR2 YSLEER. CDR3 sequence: CASSQDSGMYEQYF. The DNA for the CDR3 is TGCGCCAGCAGCCAAGATTCAGGAATGTACGAGCAGTACTTC.

The CDR3 sequence is CASSSGDFDNEQFF. CDR3 nucleotide sequence: TGTGCCAGCAGCTCCGGGGACTTCGACAATGAGCAGTTCTTC. The V and J genes are TRBV9 and TRBJ2-5; a possible D gene is TRBD2 (6 bases). The end of the DNA aligns better with TRBJ2-1, so the J call may be wrong. Per germline, CDR1 SGDLS and CDR2 YYNGEE. The CDR3 is 14 amino acids.

The CDR3 reads CSASTRLDTQYF. In DNA form, the CDR3 reads TGCAGTGCCTCTACCCGTCTAGATACGCAGTATTTT. The chain combines TRBV20-1 with TRBJ2-3; no reliable D call. The CDR3 consists of 12 residues. Germline CDR1 and CDR2: DFQATT and SNEGSKA (reference sequence). V lost 6 bases and J 5 bases, leaving 12 bases between the germline ends.

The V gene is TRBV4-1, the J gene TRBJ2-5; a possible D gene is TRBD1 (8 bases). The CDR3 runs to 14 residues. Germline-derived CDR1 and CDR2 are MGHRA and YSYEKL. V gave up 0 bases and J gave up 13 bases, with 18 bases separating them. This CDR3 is CASSQDRSGTGLYF. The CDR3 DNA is TGCGCCAGCAGCCAAGATCGAAGCGGGACAGGACTGTACTTC.

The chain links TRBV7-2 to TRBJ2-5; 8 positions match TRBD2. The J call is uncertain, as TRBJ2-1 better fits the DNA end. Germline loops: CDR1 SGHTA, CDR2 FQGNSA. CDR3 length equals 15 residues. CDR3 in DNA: TGTGCCAGCAGCTTAATCGGGGGGGGTGCGGATGAGCAGTTCTTC. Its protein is CASSLIGGGADEQFF.

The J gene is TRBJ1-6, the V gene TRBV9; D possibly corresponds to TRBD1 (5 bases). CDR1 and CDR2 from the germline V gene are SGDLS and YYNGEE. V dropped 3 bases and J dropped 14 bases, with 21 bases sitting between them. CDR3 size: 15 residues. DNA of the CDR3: TGTGCCAGCAGCGCCGAGGGACTTGCAGATTCGGCCCTCCACTTT. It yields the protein CASSAEGLADSALHF. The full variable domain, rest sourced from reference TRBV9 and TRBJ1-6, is DSGVTQTPKHLITATGQRVTLRCSPRSGDLSVYWYQQSLDQGLQFLIQYYNGEERAKGNILERFSAQQFPDLHSELNLSSLELGDSALYFCASSAEGLADSALHFGNGTRLTVT.

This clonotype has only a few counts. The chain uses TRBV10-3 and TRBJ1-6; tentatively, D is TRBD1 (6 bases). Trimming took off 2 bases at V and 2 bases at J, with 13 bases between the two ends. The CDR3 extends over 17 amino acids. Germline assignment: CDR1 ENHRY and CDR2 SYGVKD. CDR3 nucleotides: TGTGCCATCAGTGAGGGGCAGGGGATCACCTATAATTCACCCCTCCACTTT. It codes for CAISEGQGITYNSPLHF.

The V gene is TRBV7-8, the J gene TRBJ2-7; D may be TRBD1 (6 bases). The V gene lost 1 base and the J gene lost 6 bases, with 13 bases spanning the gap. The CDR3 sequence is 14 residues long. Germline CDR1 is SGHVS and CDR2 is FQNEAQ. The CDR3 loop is CASSLGAQGAEQYF. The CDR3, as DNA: TGTGCCAGCAGCTTAGGAGCACAGGGCGCCGAGCAGTACTTC.

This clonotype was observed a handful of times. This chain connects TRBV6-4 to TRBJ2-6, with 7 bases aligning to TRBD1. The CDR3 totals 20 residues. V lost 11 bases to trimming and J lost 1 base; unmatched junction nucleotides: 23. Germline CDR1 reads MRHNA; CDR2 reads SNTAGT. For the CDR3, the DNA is TGTGCCGGGACACGACAGGGTCCCGAGACTCCTATTTCTGGGGCCAACGTCCTGACTTTC. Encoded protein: CAGTRQGPETPISGANVLTF.

The CDR3 sequence: CASSSGQTSNQPQHF. Written as DNA, the CDR3 is TGTGCCAGCAGCTCGGGACAGACTAGCAATCAGCCCCAGCATTTT. V usage is TRBV11-2 and J usage is TRBJ1-5; 7 bases map to TRBD1. J gave up 0 bases and V 4 bases, and 3 bases lay outside the gene matches. The germline V gene has CDR1 SGHAT and CDR2 FQNNGV. CDR3 length equals 15 residues.